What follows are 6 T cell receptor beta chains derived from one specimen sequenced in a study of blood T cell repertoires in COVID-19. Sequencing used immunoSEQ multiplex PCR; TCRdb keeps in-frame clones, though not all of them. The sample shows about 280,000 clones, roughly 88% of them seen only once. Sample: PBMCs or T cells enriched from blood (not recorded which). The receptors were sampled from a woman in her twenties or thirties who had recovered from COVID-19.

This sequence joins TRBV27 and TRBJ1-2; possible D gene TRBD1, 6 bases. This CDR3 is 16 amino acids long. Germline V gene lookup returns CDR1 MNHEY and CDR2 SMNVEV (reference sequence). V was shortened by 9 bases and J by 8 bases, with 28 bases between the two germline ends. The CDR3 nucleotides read TGTGCCAGTTATCCCTTGATGGGGACATCCCAGAACGGCTACACCTTC. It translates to CASYPLMGTSQNGYTF.

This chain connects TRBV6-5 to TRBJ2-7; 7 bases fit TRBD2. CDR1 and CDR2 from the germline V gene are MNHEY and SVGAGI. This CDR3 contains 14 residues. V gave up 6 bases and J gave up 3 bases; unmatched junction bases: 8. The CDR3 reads CASRISGSSYEQYF. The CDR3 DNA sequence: TGTGCCAGCAGAATTAGCGGGTCGAGCTACGAGCAGTACTTC.

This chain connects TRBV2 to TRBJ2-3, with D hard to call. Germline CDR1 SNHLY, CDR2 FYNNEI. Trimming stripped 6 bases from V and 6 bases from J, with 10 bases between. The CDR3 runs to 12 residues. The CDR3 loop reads CASRIESDTQYF. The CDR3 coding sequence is TGTGCCAGCAGAATAGAATCGGATACGCAGTATTTT.

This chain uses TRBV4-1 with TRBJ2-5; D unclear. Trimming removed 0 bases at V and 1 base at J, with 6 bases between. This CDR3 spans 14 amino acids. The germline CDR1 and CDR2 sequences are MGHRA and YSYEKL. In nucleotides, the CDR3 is TGCGCCAGCAGCCAAGAACAGTTCCAAGAGACCCAGTACTTC. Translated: CASSQEQFQETQYF.

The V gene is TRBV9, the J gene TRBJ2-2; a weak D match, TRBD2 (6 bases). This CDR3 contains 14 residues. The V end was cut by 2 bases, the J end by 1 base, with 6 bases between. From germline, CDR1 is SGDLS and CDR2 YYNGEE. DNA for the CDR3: TGTGCCAGCAGCGTGGGGGGGAACACCGGGGAGCTGTTTTTT. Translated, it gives CASSVGGNTGELFF.

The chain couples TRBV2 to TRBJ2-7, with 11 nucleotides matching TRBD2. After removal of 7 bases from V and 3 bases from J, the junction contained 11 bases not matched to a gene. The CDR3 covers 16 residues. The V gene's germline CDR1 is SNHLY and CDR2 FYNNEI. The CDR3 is CASTKTSGNIYYEQYF. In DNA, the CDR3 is TGTGCCAGCACCAAGACTAGCGGGAATATTTACTACGAGCAGTACTTC. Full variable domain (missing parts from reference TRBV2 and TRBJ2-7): EPEVTQTPSHQVTQMGQEVILRCVPISNHLYFYWYRQILGQKVEFLVSFYNNEISEKSEIFDDQFSVERPDGSNFTLKIRSTKLEDSAMYFCASTKTSGNIYYEQYFGPGTRLTVT.